This TCR beta chain was profiled in a study of cytomegalovirus exposure and HLA in healthy donors (dated 2017 in TCRdb). Regarding the complete study: According to an earlier analysis of 550 to 700 of the donors, about 180 million T cells yielded 90 million to 130 million unique TCR beta sequences and around 300 Gb of sequence data. Along with the approximately 600-subject first cohort, a separate validation cohort of over a hundred different subjects was used. High-throughput TCR immunosequencing, statistical association of individual TCRs with disease status, and machine learning were combined to predict cytomegalovirus infection status. The study used immunosequencing to profile the T cell repertoires of some 600 subjects and linked those repertoires to cytomegalovirus serostatus. Approximately 300 gigabases of sequencing data and around 85 million unique TCR sequences made up an early release that covered several hundred HLA-typed donors. Genome-wide SNP genotypes for about 65% of the 666 donors were used in a later genetic analysis, which treated that subset as a discovery cohort. Across approximately 400 genotyped donors of the cohort, an average of 235,054 unique TCR beta nucleotide sequences per donor were sequenced, and approximately 17% of those sequences were non-productive. The aim of the study was to test whether cataloging public T cell receptors could identify signatures of past pathogen exposure. Because of strong linkage in the cohort, roughly five DR-DQ haplotypes were treated as single units for association and clustering. A later analysis re-examined previously published TCR beta repertoires from just over 650 donors and added high-resolution HLA genotyping to investigate patterns of TCR occurrence. Donor age, sex, ethnicity and CMV serostatus were collected together with the repertoire data. Class I and class II HLA loci were covered by the typing at four-digit resolution. The number of donors typed differed by locus, with roughly 620-630 for A, B, C, DRB1 and DQB1, 522 for DQA1, 600 to 610 for DPA1, and around 460 for DPB1. The later analysis used no new phenotypic data to find candidate immune exposures, relying instead on TCR beta sequences and their occurrence across donors. Among the roughly 400 genotyped donors, under 90% belonged to the genetic ancestry cluster associated with self-reported Caucasian donors. In an earlier analysis of roughly 600 of the donors, high-throughput TCR beta sequencing was used to judge whether each TCR beta V gene segment behaved as functional or pseudogenic. Every discovery cohort repertoire had been produced on one sequencing platform.

What the study reported, not specific to this receptor: Linkage disequilibrium might explain the correlated functional status among segregating V segments, but an unknown experimental factor could not be ruled out. In an earlier analysis of some 500 of the donors, most TCR beta V segments were observed in productive rearrangements about 87% or about 30% of the time, broadly matching IMGT annotations. Cytomegalovirus status was reported to be diagnosed by the classifier with high specificity and sensitivity in both the original and validation cohorts. The only immune exposure information available for the cohort was CMV serostatus. This cohort had only TCR beta chains sequenced, and the lack of alpha or paired-chain data limited which features could be detected. V-gene and J-gene trimming of TCR beta chains was associated with a missense DCLRE1C variant in a later genetic analysis, and the association was replicated in an independent cohort. It was suggested by the authors that the approach could potentially be generalized to other disease states and immunological phenotypes. In a later genetic analysis, fewer N-insertions in productive TCRs were reported among donors in an Asian-associated ancestry cluster than the roughly 700-donor mean. In a later analysis, most CMV-associated TCR beta chains were found to appear HLA-restricted, with HLA associations seemingly driven largely by CMV exposure. A cluster of highly shared sequence variants was judged likely to represent a technical artifact of the sequencing pipeline. Because HLA typing was missing for some donors at each locus, association tests included only the typed subset. Specific HLA alleles were associated with over 15,000 TCR beta sequences at a false discovery rate of 0.05 in a later analysis. A later analysis found that HLA-associated TCR beta chains were more clonally expanded and had lower generation probabilities than equally common non-associated chains. Sequencing depth was assumed to be roughly uniform across donors in the presence/absence analyses, though that assumption may not hold. When HLA alleles, especially DR and DQ, strongly co-occurred, TCR associations were difficult to assign to individual alleles. Across donors, most TCR sequences were observed very rarely, whereas some public TCRs were present in many individuals. A further reported finding was that TCR beta sequences accurately predicted the HLA-A and HLA-B alleles for most subjects in the first cohort. According to a later analysis, TCR association rates differed among HLA loci, with DRB1 alleles showing the most associated TCRs and HLA-C alleles showing the fewest. A later analysis reported that several top co-occurrence clusters appeared linked to parvovirus B19, influenza, CMV and Epstein-Barr virus. A few of the identified cytomegalovirus-associated TCR beta chains were confirmed in vitro to be specific for cytomegalovirus antigens. The study listed 164 TCR beta chains as associated with cytomegalovirus. Because counts were too low, 15 or so rarely observed V segments, including chromosome 9 orphons, were excluded from the earlier analysis of 587 of the donors.

Points on this clone: Its antigen remains undetermined. Base qualities are not provided; no much larger clone lies one nucleotide away.

The library was built by means of the immunoSEQ multiplex PCR assay. For the multiplex PCR, a mixture combining 60 forward primers for TCR Vbeta segments and 13 reverse primers for TCR Jbeta segments was used. A multiplex PCR assay on genomic DNA amplified the CDR3 region of rearranged TCR beta genes. Amplified TCR beta libraries were sequenced as 87-base-pair reads on the Illumina HiSeq System. Regarding the original processing steps: A later analysis tallied roughly 80 million unique TCR beta chains across the 700 or so repertoires, and about 10 million of those chains were shared by two or more donors. A nearest-neighbor algorithm error-corrected the raw reads and collapsed the reads into unique sequences, merging closely related sequences to remove PCR and sequencing errors. CDR3 sequences were aligned to IMGT reference sequences to assign V, D and J gene segments. For a sequence to be retained, at least a six-nucleotide match to both a V gene segment and a J gene segment was required. Rearrangements were called productive when the CDR3 lacked stop codons and stayed in frame with V and J; all others were non-productive. Following IMGT convention, CDR3 was defined as the stretch from the second conserved V-encoded cysteine to the conserved J-encoded phenylalanine. The earlier analysis of 500 to 600 of the donors excluded sequences that lacked an unambiguous match to a single V gene segment. An earlier analysis of several hundred of the donors classified V segments as functional when productive rearrangements were above 56.7% and as segregating when the standard deviation between donors was above 5%. A statistical classification framework was built for diagnosing cytomegalovirus status from the catalog of TCR beta chain sequences. V and J gene assignment, in a later analysis, came from comparing TCR nucleotide sequences with IMGT/GENE-DB human TR gene sequences. In a later analysis, CDR3 sequences and most-parsimonious VDJ recombination scenarios were assigned using the TCRdist pipeline. A later analysis defined each TCR beta chain by its CDR3 amino acid sequence plus V-gene family, and excluded reads lacking a unique V-gene family. A later analysis removed roughly 590 highly shared, low-generation-probability nucleotide sequences to deal with suspected cross-contamination and a sequencing artifact. A later analysis calculated a clonal expansion index for each public chain from normalized within-repertoire ranks of inferred template counts. In a later analysis, generation probabilities were computed with a VDJ recombination model fitted to out-of-frame rearrangements, and the resulting probabilities were checked against IGoR. Hypergeometric tests were used in a later analysis to score TCR-TCR, TCR-HLA and TCR-CMV co-occurrence, with a repertoire-size bias correction applied to the TCR pairs. To estimate false discovery rates, a later analysis permuted the HLA or CMV assignments 20 times. A later analysis grouped co-occurring TCRs with DBSCAN, adding TCRdist sequence similarity when clustering within HLA-allele-positive subsets. For co-occurrence clustering, repertoires with fewer than 30,000 or more than 120,000 public chains were excluded, along with five repertoires with anomalous nucleotide sharing. Entries here come from immuneACCESS through TCRdb and include only in-frame sequences with V and J called. Some clones fail to appear in such tables; in the studies checked, an unresolved V gene covers under half of the shortfall, and the cause of the remainder is unknown. V, J and clone size reflect that table, while D and trimming were determined from the DNA. The sample profile shows 130,000 or so clones; around nine tenths of them were found once. The ten largest clones take up 4% to 6.5% of the sample.

The cohort consisted of 670 or so healthy bone marrow donors. At the time of sampling, every cohort member was nominally healthy, though immune exposures that went unrecorded were likely present. The donor tested CMV seronegative and was one of the 352 seronegative cohort members. A peripheral blood sample was collected from each donor, and TCR beta sequencing was performed on peripheral blood mononuclear cells. The Qiagen DNeasy Blood Extraction Kit was used to extract genomic DNA from the blood cell samples. The sample taken for sequencing was PBMCs. The clonotype originates from a woman aged 30 to 39 in good health and CMV-seronegative.

The sequenced DNA: TGTGCCAGCAGCTTCAGCGTCACTGAAGCTTTCTTT. Protein translation: CASSFSVTEAFF. Rearrangement joined TRBV5-6 to TRBJ1-1, with no reliable assignment of the D segment. V loses 2 bases, J loses 4 bases, and the germline ends lie 6 bases apart. The germline V gene specifies SGHDT as CDR1 and YYEEEE as CDR2. Including cysteine and phenylalanine, the CDR3 has 12 amino acids. The entry retains the CDR3 DNA only, 36 bases that are in frame from base 1. Full variable domain (CDR3 extended with the reference TRBV5-6 and TRBJ1-1 proteins): DAGVTQSPTHLIKTRGQQVTLRCSPKSGHDTVSWYQQALGQGPQFIFQYYEEEERQRGNFPDRFSGHQFPNYSSELNVNALLLGDSALYLCASSFSVTEAFFGQGTRLTVV.